This TCR beta chain stems from a study of OX40 agonist ivuxolimab in advanced cancers. The method was immunoSEQ multiplex PCR; TCRdb's version includes in-frame clones alone and lacks a portion of them. The sample has roughly 46,000 clones, approximately 90% seen once. This CDR3 contains 14 residues. CDR1 and CDR2 (germline): MDHEN, SYDVKM. V was cut by 6 bases and J by 1 base, with 12 bases left in between. Material: CD4+ or CD8+ T cells sorted from blood, obtained in a trial of the OX40 agonist ivuxolimab. The chain uses TRBV28 and TRBJ1-2, with D unclear. The sequence derives from an adult with an advanced solid tumor such as melanoma, head and neck, liver or kidney cancer. CDR3 residues: CASRLPTVNYGYTF. Here the CDR3 DNA reads TGTGCCAGCAGACTACCCACAGTTAACTATGGCTACACCTTC.